The TCR beta chain described here comes from a study of T cell changes during pregnancy in multiple sclerosis. Losses at the gene ends were 3 bases for V and 0 bases for J; bases not matched to a gene: 8. Germline assignment: CDR1 SGDLS and CDR2 YYNGEE. The CDR3 totals 17 residues. Clones were read by immunoSEQ multiplex PCR, and TCRdb kept only the in-frame ones, dropping some. Of approximately 40,000 clones in the sample, 70% to 90% were seen once. A single count supports this clone. This specimen was CD8+ T cells from peripheral blood mononuclear cells, taken in the third trimester of pregnancy. The chain combines TRBV9 with TRBJ2-3, with 9 bases aligning to TRBD2. The TCR originated in a female donor with multiple sclerosis, enrolled in a pregnancy study. This chain's CDR3 is CASSGRSGGSSTDTQYF. The DNA of the CDR3 is TGTGCCAGCAGCGGGCGGAGCGGGGGGTCTAGCACAGATACGCAGTATTTT.